These 31 T cell receptor beta chains were all obtained from the same sample, sequenced in a study of vaccination effects on CD4 cells after COVID-19. The method was immunoSEQ multiplex PCR; TCRdb's version includes in-frame clones alone and lacks a portion of them. The sample consists of fewer than 90,000 clones, over 70% of them appearing once. Antigen-specific CD4+ T cells expanded by the ViraFEST assay with viral peptide pools were then sequenced. Subsequent to a culture period of approximately 11 days, CD4+ T cells were isolated. Either the BNT162b2 or mRNA-1273 vaccine was given to participants in two doses. These TCRs are of unknown antigen specificity. Here the sequenced sample was CD4+ T cells from PBMCs cultured with HCoV-OC43 spike peptides, taken after COVID-19 vaccination. Subset: HCoV-OC43 spike overlapping peptide pool stimulation. The receptors shown here come from a human donor who received a COVID-19 vaccine.

The chain joins TRBV18 to TRBJ2-5; D unresolved. Germline V gene data show CDR1 as KGHSH and CDR2 as LQKENI. V lost 3 bases and J lost 7, with 15 bases in between. CDR3 size: 14 residues. The CDR3 loop is CASSPTNGGGTQYF. In DNA, the CDR3 is TGTGCCAGCTCACCGACGAATGGCGGTGGGACCCAGTACTTC.

The rearrangement links TRBV10-3 to TRBJ2-1, with a weak D call TRBD2 (5 bases). The CDR3 covers 13 residues. V lost 8 bases and J 7 bases, leaving 15 bases between the germline ends. Germline V CDR1 and CDR2: ENHRY, SYGVKD. CDR3 DNA: TGTGCCATCGCGGGTGAACGGTTGAATGAGCAGTTCTTC. Translating it yields CAIAGERLNEQFF.

The V and J genes are TRBV12-3 or TRBV12-4 and TRBJ1-1; tentative D call: TRBD1 (6 bases). V was shortened by 6 bases and J by 4 bases, with 12 bases between the two germline ends. CDR3 length equals 13 residues. Here the CDR3 DNA reads TGTGCCAGCAGACGAGGACAGTTCACTGAAGCTTTCTTT. Encoded protein: CASRRGQFTEAFF.

This chain connects TRBV11-2 to TRBJ2-7, with D tentatively TRBD2 (7 bases). This CDR3 contains 14 residues. Germline loops: CDR1 SGHAT, CDR2 FQNNGV. V dropped 1 base and J dropped 2 bases, with 9 bases sitting between them. In DNA form, the CDR3 reads TGTGCCAGCAGCTTAGTAGGGGGGGCCTACGAGCAGTACGTC. Translation gives CASSLVGGAYEQYV.

The rearrangement links TRBV6-5 to TRBJ1-2; the match to TRBD1 covers 9 bases. Unmatched junction bases numbered 10, after V lost 5 bases and J lost 12 bases. Germline-derived CDR1 and CDR2 are MNHEY and SVGAGI. The CDR3 sequence is 13 residues long. CDR3 residues: CASSQNRGRTDTF. The CDR3 bases are TGTGCCAGCAGTCAGAACAGGGGGCGGACGGACACCTTC.

This rearrangement joins TRBV6-6 to TRBJ1-4; unclear D gene. The length of the CDR3 is 12 residues. Trimming cost V 7 bases and J 3 bases, with 6 bases left between them. Germline V lookup: CDR1 MNHNY, CDR2 SVGAGI (reference sequence). The CDR3 DNA is TGTGCCAGCAACCTACCTAATGAAAAACTGTTTTTT. It yields the protein CASNLPNEKLFF.

This clone appeared a few times. The same CDR3 arises from other DNA sequences in this sample as well. This rearrangement joins TRBV12-3 or TRBV12-4 to TRBJ1-2, with TRBD1 identical over 7 bases. The CDR3 is made up of 13 amino acids. V trimming: 3 bases; J trimming: 4 bases; junction bases outside the gene matches: 2. The CDR3 loop reads CASSFGTAYGYTF. Written as DNA, the CDR3 is TGTGCCAGCAGTTTTGGGACAGCCTATGGCTACACCTTC.

The V and J genes are TRBV18 and TRBJ1-2; no clear D gene. Trimming took 1 base from V and 2 from J, leaving 8 bases between them. Germline CDR1 reads KGHSH; CDR2 reads LQKENI. This CDR3 spans 14 amino acids. The CDR3 coding sequence is TGTGCCAGCTCACCACAAGCAGAAAACTATGGCTACACCTTC. The encoded protein is CASSPQAENYGYTF.

The chain links TRBV5-1 to TRBJ1-2, with D possibly being TRBD1 (6 bases). Germline-derived CDR1 and CDR2 are SGHRS and YFSETQ. Trimming shortened V by 0 bases and J by 6 bases, and 12 bases separated the two germline ends. This CDR3 region has 14 residues. The DNA of the CDR3 is TGCGCCAGCAGCTTGGTTACCGGGGGCGATGGCTACACCTTC. This gives the protein CASSLVTGGDGYTF.

This sequence joins TRBV6-5 and TRBJ1-1; TRBD1 agrees at 8 bases. The CDR3 is 15 amino acids. Germline assignment: CDR1 MNHEY and CDR2 SVGAGI. V lost 5 bases to trimming and J lost 3 bases; unmatched junction nucleotides: 8. The CDR3 here is CASSPTGAIDTEAFF. The CDR3 bases are TGTGCCAGCAGTCCGACAGGGGCGATTGACACTGAAGCTTTCTTT.

The rearrangement uses TRBV24-1 and TRBJ2-1; TRBD1 aligns across 9 bases. The trim removed 5 bases at V and 10 bases at J, leaving 8 bases unmatched. CDR3 size: 14 residues. Germline values: CDR1 KGHDR, CDR2 SFDVKD. The CDR3 nucleotides read TGTGCCACCAGTGGCGGACAGGGGCGGAGGGAGCAGTTCTTC. Translating gives CATSGGQGRREQFF.

The chain has TRBV9 and TRBJ1-2; no firm D call. Trimming removed 3 bases from V and 0 bases from J, with 15 bases in between. Germline V gene lookup returns CDR1 SGDLS and CDR2 YYNGEE. The CDR3 extends over 16 amino acids. The CDR3 loop reads CASSAIVPVTNYGYTF. The CDR3 nucleotides are TGTGCCAGCAGCGCGATAGTACCGGTAACTAACTATGGCTACACCTTC.

The rearrangement uses TRBV28 and TRBJ1-2, with 8 bases lining up with TRBD1. Germline V gene lookup returns CDR1 MDHEN and CDR2 SYDVKM. Unmatched junction bases numbered 8, after V lost 1 base and J lost 4 bases. The CDR3 sequence is 16 residues long. The CDR3 DNA is TGTGCCAGCAGTTTATTTCGGGCAGGGGGCACCTATGGCTACACCTTC. Protein product: CASSLFRAGGTYGYTF.

The chain joins TRBV30 to TRBJ2-1; 12 bases fit TRBD2. Germline V gene data show CDR1 as GTSNPN and CDR2 as SVGIG (reference sequence). The length of the CDR3 is 19 residues. The V and J ends lost 7 bases and 1 base, in that order; junction bases with no gene match: 17. CDR3 coding DNA: TGTGCCTACAAGACCCTAGCGGGGGGGCCAGGAAGATCCTACAATGAGCAGTTCTTC. Translation gives CAYKTLAGGPGRSYNEQFF.

The rearrangement uses TRBV9 and TRBJ2-3, with D possibly called TRBD1 or TRBD2 (5 bases each). V was shortened by 3 bases and J by 1 base, with 12 bases between the two germline ends. CDR1 is SGDLS, CDR2 YYNGEE, per germline. The CDR3 is 15 residues long. The CDR3 DNA is TGTGCCAGCAGCGGTCCCGGGGCCCGCACAGATACGCAGTATTTT. It specifies CASSGPGARTDTQYF.

J is TRBJ1-2 and V is TRBV19, with D hard to call. The CDR3 is 15 amino acids. The ends were cut back, 1 base at V and 0 bases at J, with 9 bases in the middle. Germline V gene data show CDR1 as LNHDA and CDR2 as SQIVND (reference sequence). This CDR3 is CASSIGWGSNYGYTF. The CDR3 DNA follows: TGTGCCAGTAGTATAGGTTGGGGTTCTAACTATGGCTACACCTTC.

This rearrangement joins TRBV9 to TRBJ2-1; no definite D call. This CDR3 contains 13 residues. Trimming shortened V by 1 base and J by 4 bases, and 6 bases separated the two germline ends. Germline values: CDR1 SGDLS, CDR2 YYNGEE. The CDR3 sequence: CASSVRFYNEQFF. The CDR3 DNA sequence: TGTGCCAGCAGCGTAAGATTTTACAATGAGCAGTTCTTC.

The rearrangement links TRBV5-1 to TRBJ2-2; 9 bases match TRBD1. The CDR3 loop spans 16 amino acids. Germline V gene lookup returns CDR1 SGHRS and CDR2 YFSETQ. V lost 4 bases to trimming and J lost 4 bases; unmatched junction nucleotides: 8. CDR3 DNA sequence: TGCGCCAGCAGCCTTCGACAGGGGGGTCTCACCGGGGAGCTGTTTTTT. This sequence encodes CASSLRQGGLTGELFF.

The chain is built from TRBV9 and TRBJ2-4, with D perhaps matching TRBD2 (7 bases). With 4 bases removed from V and 7 bases from J, the gap between germline ends came to 30 bases. The CDR3 is 19 residues long. Germline loops: CDR1 SGDLS, CDR2 YYNGEE. The CDR3 DNA sequence: TGTGCCAGCAGCATAGCAACGAGCCCCGACGGGGGGCCCGAGAACATTCAGTACTTC. Translated, it gives CASSIATSPDGGPENIQYF.

The chain uses TRBV5-1 and TRBJ1-3, with a possible D match to TRBD1 (5 bases). The CDR3 covers 15 residues. V dropped 6 bases and J dropped 2 bases, with 15 bases sitting between them. Germline V gives CDR1 SGHRS, CDR2 YFSETQ. In DNA, the CDR3 is TGCGCCAGCAAGGCGGGGGGAGGAACTGGAAACACCATATATTTT. As protein: CASKAGGGTGNTIYF. Complete variable domain (other parts from reference TRBV5-1 and TRBJ1-3): KAGVTQTPRYLIKTRGQQVTLSCSPISGHRSVSWYQQTPGQGLQFLFEYFSETQRNKGNFPGRFSGRQFSNSRSEMNVSTLELGDSALYLCASKAGGGTGNTIYFGEGSWLTVV.

This chain links TRBV19 with TRBJ2-5, with D possibly being TRBD1 or TRBD2 (5 bases each). Looked up from germline, CDR1 is LNHDA and CDR2 is SQIVND (reference sequence). The CDR3 length is 15 residues. With 4 bases removed from V and 2 bases from J, the gap between germline ends came to 14 bases. This CDR3 reads CASSTGTTRQETQYF. CDR3 nucleotide sequence: TGTGCCAGTAGTACTGGGACGACCCGTCAAGAGACCCAGTACTTC.

The V gene is TRBV27, the J gene TRBJ1-2, with 10 bases matching TRBD1. After removal of 1 base from V and 8 bases from J, the junction contained 7 bases not matched to a gene. The germline CDR1 and CDR2 sequences are MNHEY and SMNVEV (reference sequence). The CDR3 covers 15 residues. Here the CDR3 reads CASSLLRDRGNGYTF. The CDR3 nucleotides read TGTGCCAGCAGTTTATTACGGGACAGGGGAAACGGCTACACCTTC.

The CDR3 DNA sequence: TGCGCCAGCAGCCAACTACCGGGGGGCACAGATACGCAGTATTTT. Translating gives CASSQLPGGTDTQYF. The chain joins TRBV4-3 to TRBJ2-3; perhaps TRBD2 as D (6 bases). With 2 bases removed from V and 1 base from J, the gap between germline ends came to 10 bases. CDR1 is LGHNA and CDR2 is YSLEER in the germline V gene. This CDR3 comprises 15 residues.

This clone was seen only a few times. This chain uses TRBV5-1 with TRBJ1-5; no clear D. The germline V and J ends were trimmed by 4 bases and 6 bases, with 17 bases remaining between them. This CDR3 region has 15 residues. The germline V gene encodes CDR1 SGHRS and CDR2 YFSETQ. In DNA form, the CDR3 reads TGCGCCAGCAGCCCTACCGGGAACCCCTCTCAGCCCCAGCATTTT. This sequence encodes CASSPTGNPSQPQHF.

The rearrangement joins TRBV3-1 (or the pseudogene TRBV3-2) to TRBJ2-1, with D perhaps matching TRBD2 (6 bases). Trimming pared 3 bases from V and 6 bases from J, leaving 15 bases between. Germline V gives CDR1 LGHDT, CDR2 YNNKEL (reference sequence). This CDR3 region has 15 residues. The CDR3 loop is CASSQEGRLSNEQFF. The CDR3, as DNA: TGTGCCAGCAGCCAGGAGGGGCGCCTCTCCAATGAGCAGTTCTTC.

The DNA of the CDR3 is TGTGCCAGCAGCCAAGAACTGGGAGAAGATACGCAGTATTTT. Its protein product is CASSQELGEDTQYF. V and J are TRBV4-2 and TRBJ2-3; weak D call: TRBD2 (5 bases). Germline V lookup: CDR1 LGHNA, CDR2 YNFKEQ. The CDR3 totals 14 residues. V lost 0 bases to trimming and J lost 5 bases, with 9 bases between them.

This chain joins TRBV25-1 and TRBJ2-4, with a possible D match to TRBD1 (6 bases). Trimming shortened V by 3 bases and J by 5 bases, and 8 bases separated the two germline ends. Germline V gene sequence: CDR1 MGHDK, CDR2 SYGVNS. The CDR3 runs 13 residues. The DNA for the CDR3 is TGTGCCAGCAGTGATTCAGGGGAAAACATTCAGTACTTC. Protein: CASSDSGENIQYF.

This chain links TRBV5-1 with TRBJ2-3; TRBD2 agrees at 12 bases. CDR1 is SGHRS, CDR2 YFSETQ, per germline. The CDR3 is made up of 16 amino acids. J gave up 3 bases and V 4 bases, and 6 bases lay outside the gene matches. The CDR3 DNA reads TGCGCCAGCAGCCAAGGACTAGCGGGGTCGACAGATACGCAGTATTTT. As protein: CASSQGLAGSTDTQYF.

The V gene is TRBV6-5, the J gene TRBJ1-3; D gene uncertain. The CDR3 runs to 15 residues. Per the germline V gene, CDR1 is MNHEY and CDR2 is SVGAGI. Trimming cost V 8 bases and J 1 base, with 15 bases left between them. The CDR3: CASQFGRASGNTIYF. CDR3 coding DNA: TGTGCCAGCCAATTCGGGAGGGCATCTGGAAACACCATATATTTT.

The genes are TRBV5-1 and TRBJ1-2; D ambiguous. Trimming removed 0 bases from V and 6 bases from J, with 12 bases in between. Germline CDR1 SGHRS, CDR2 YFSETQ. The CDR3 runs 14 residues. The CDR3 is CASSLGGPDNGYTF. The CDR3 nucleotides read TGCGCCAGCAGCTTGGGCGGGCCAGATAATGGCTACACCTTC.

This clone was seen a few times. The V call is TRBV4-1, the J call TRBJ1-2; 7 bases match TRBD1. The CDR3 spans 14 residues. V lost 0 bases and J lost 4; bases outside the gene matches: 2. Looked up from germline, CDR1 is MGHRA and CDR2 is YSYEKL. The CDR3 reads CASSQDPGGYGYTF. The CDR3 region has the DNA TGCGCCAGCAGCCAAGACCCAGGGGGCTATGGCTACACCTTC.